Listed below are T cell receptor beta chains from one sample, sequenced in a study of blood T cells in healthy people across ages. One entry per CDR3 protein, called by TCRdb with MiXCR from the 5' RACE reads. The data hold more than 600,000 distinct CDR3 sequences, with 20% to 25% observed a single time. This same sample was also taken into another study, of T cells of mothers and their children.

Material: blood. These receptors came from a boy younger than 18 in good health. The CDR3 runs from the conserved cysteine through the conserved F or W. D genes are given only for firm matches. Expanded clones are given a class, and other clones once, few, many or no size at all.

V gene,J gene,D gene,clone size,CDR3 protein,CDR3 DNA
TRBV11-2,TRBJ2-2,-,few,CASRLPRRGVDGELFF,TGTGCCAGCAGGCTTCCTCGCAGGGGCGTGGACGGGGAGCTGTTTTTT
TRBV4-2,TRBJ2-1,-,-,CASSQAPGLGGEQFF,TGTGCCAGCAGCCAAGCGCCGGGACTGGGGGGTGAGCAGTTCTTC
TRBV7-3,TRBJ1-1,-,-,CASSKSQNTEAFF,TGTGCCAGCAGCAAAAGTCAGAACACTGAAGCTTTCTTT
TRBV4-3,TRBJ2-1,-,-,CASSQDLGTLYNEQFF,TGCGCCAGCAGCCAAGATCTCGGGACACTCTACAATGAGCAGTTCTTC
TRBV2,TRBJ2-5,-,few,CASSEVTAQETQYF,TGTGCCAGCAGTGAAGTAACAGCCCAAGAGACCCAGTACTTC
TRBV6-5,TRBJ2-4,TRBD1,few,CASSSQQGAGAKNIQYF,TGTGCCAGCAGTTCACAACAGGGGGCCGGGGCCAAAAACATTCAGTACTTC
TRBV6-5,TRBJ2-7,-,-,CASSYTRADGTAGEQYF,TGTGCCAGCAGTTACACTAGAGCGGATGGGACAGCGGGCGAGCAGTACTTC
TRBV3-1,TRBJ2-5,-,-,CASSKLDRTIQGETQYF,TGTGCCAGCAGCAAACTAGACAGGACTATTCAGGGGGAGACCCAGTACTTC
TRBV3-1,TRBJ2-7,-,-,CASSRTDTSYEQYF,TGTGCCAGCAGCCGAACAGACACCTCCTACGAGCAGTACTTC
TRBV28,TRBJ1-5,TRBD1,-,CASRGGAQGADNQPQHF,TGTGCCAGCAGGGGGGGGGCACAGGGGGCGGACAATCAGCCCCAGCATTTT
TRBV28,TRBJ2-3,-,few,CASGPRARGREVDTQYF,TGTGCCAGCGGGCCTAGGGCGAGGGGGAGAGAGGTAGATACGCAGTATTTT
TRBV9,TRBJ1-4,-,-,CASSVAIGEENEKLFF,TGTGCCAGCAGCGTAGCCATCGGGGAAGAAAATGAAAAACTGTTTTTT
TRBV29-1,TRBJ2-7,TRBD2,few,CSVVAGALYEQYF,TGCAGCGTTGTAGCGGGAGCACTCTACGAGCAGTACTTC
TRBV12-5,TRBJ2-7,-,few,CASGPPPGTRNEQYF,TGTGCTAGTGGTCCCCCGCCGGGGACAAGAAACGAGCAGTACTTC
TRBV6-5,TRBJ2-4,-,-,CASSYDRNIAKNIQYF,TGTGCCAGCAGTTACGACCGGAACATAGCCAAAAACATTCAGTACTTC
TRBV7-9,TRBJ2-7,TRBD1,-,CASSLASGGNEQYF,TGCGCCAGCAGCTTGGCTTCAGGGGGCAACGAGCAGTACTTC
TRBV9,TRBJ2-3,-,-,CASSSSSARGNTQYF,TGTGCCAGCAGTTCTTCTAGCGCCCGAGGTAATACGCAGTATTTT
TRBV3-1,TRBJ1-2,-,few,CASSLSPGPYGYTF,TGTGCCAGCAGCCTGAGTCCAGGACCCTATGGCTACACCTTC
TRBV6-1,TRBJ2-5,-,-,CASSDSGVPETQYF,TGTGCCAGCAGTGATTCGGGGGTTCCGGAGACCCAGTACTTC
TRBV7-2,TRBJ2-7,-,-,CASSYPMGEQYF,TGTGCCAGCAGCTACCCGATGGGCGAGCAGTACTTC
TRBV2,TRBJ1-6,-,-,CASSQGPDNYNSPLHF,TGTGCCAGCAGTCAAGGCCCGGATAACTATAATTCACCCCTCCACTTT
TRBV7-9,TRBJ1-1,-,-,CASKDNTVLEAFF,TGCGCCAGCAAAGACAACACGGTCCTTGAAGCTTTCTTT
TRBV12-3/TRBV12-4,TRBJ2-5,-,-,CASTARGEQYF,TGTGCCAGCACTGCACGGGGAGAGCAGTACTTC
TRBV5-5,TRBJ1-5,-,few,CASSLSTYSNQPQHF,TGTGCCAGCAGCTTAAGTACTTATAGCAATCAGCCCCAGCATTTT
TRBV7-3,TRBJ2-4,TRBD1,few,CASSLWTGDIQYF,TGTGCCAGCAGCTTATGGACAGGGGACATTCAGTACTTC
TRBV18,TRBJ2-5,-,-,CASSPPDSDQETQYF,TGTGCCAGCTCACCACCTGACAGTGATCAAGAGACCCAGTACTTC
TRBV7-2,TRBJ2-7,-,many,CASSLGGASYEQYF,TGTGCCAGCAGCTTAGGCGGGGCCTCCTACGAGCAGTACTTC
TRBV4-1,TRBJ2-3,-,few,CASSQVAIGTDTQYF,TGCGCCAGCAGCCAAGTAGCCATCGGCACAGATACGCAGTATTTT
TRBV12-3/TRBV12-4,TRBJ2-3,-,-,CASKWASSGTQYF,TGTGCCAGCAAGTGGGCTAGCTCAGGTACGCAGTATTTT
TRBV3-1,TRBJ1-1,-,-,CASSHRMNTEAFF,TGTGCCAGCAGCCATCGGATGAACACTGAAGCTTTCTTT
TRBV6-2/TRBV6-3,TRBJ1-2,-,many,CASSPGYYGYTF,TGTGCCAGCAGCCCGGGCTACTATGGCTACACCTTC
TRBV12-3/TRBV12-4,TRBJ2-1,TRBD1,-,CASSPQGMNEQFF,TGTGCCAGCAGTCCACAGGGGATGAATGAGCAGTTCTTC
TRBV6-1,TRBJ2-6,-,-,CASSPGVPRKGANVLTF,TGTGCCAGCAGTCCTGGGGTACCCCGGAAAGGGGCCAACGTCCTGACTTTC
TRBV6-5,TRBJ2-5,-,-,CASSYVGGRVKETQYF,TGTGCCAGCAGTTACGTGGGGGGGCGCGTCAAAGAGACCCAGTACTTC
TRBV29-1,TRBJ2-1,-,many,CSVDGSSYNEQFF,TGCAGCGTTGACGGAAGCTCCTACAATGAGCAGTTCTTC
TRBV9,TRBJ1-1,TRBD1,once,CASSAGQGDWRVTEAFF,TGTGCCAGCAGCGCGGGACAGGGGGACTGGCGGGTCACTGAAGCTTTCTTT
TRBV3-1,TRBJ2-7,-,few,CASSQGFAYEQYF,TGTGCCAGCAGCCAAGGCTTCGCCTACGAGCAGTACTTC
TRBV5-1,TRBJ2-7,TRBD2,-,CASSPTSGGLYEQYF,TGCGCCAGCAGCCCCACTAGCGGGGGACTCTACGAGCAGTACTTC
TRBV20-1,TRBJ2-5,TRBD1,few,CSAQTGQGGETQYF,TGCAGTGCGCAGACGGGACAGGGAGGAGAGACCCAGTACTTC
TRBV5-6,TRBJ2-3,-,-,CASSFVGAHTDTQYF,TGTGCCAGCAGCTTCGTGGGGGCACACACAGATACGCAGTATTTT
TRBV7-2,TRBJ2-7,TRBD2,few,CASSSRRPGTSGNYEQYF,TGTGCCAGCAGCTCTAGACGGCCCGGGACTAGCGGAAACTACGAGCAGTACTTC
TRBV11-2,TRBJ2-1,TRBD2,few,CASSLILADNEQFF,TGTGCCAGCAGCTTAATACTAGCGGACAATGAGCAGTTCTTC
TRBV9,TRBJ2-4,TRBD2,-,CASSVDGGVNIQYF,TGTGCCAGCAGCGTAGATGGGGGGGTAAACATTCAGTACTTC
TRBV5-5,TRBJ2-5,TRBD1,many,CASSLPGQQETQYF,TGTGCCAGCAGCCTACCGGGACAGCAAGAGACCCAGTACTTC
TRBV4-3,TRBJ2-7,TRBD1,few,CASSQEARDSGSYEQYF,TGCGCCAGCAGCCAAGAAGCCCGGGACAGCGGATCCTACGAGCAGTACTTC
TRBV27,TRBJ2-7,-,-,CASSSRGRGQGFYEQYF,TGTGCCAGCAGTTCCCGGGGGAGGGGACAAGGTTTCTACGAGCAGTACTTC
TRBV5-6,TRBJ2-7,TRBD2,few,CASSLTSGRASYEQYF,TGTGCCAGCAGCTTGACTAGCGGGAGGGCCTCCTACGAGCAGTACTTC
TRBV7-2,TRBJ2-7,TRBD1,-,CASRQRQGTYEQYF,TGTGCCAGCAGACAAAGACAGGGTACCTACGAGCAGTACTTC
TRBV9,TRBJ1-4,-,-,CASRQDTGVGKLFF,TGTGCCAGCAGACAGGACACCGGGGTTGGGAAACTGTTTTTT
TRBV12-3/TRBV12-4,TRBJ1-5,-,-,CASSFASGGGNQPQHF,TGTGCCAGCAGTTTCGCATCCGGCGGAGGCAATCAGCCCCAGCATTTT
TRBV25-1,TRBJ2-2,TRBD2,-,CASSEGLAGGGGELFF,TGTGCCAGCAGTGAGGGACTAGCGGGGGGAGGCGGGGAGCTGTTTTTT
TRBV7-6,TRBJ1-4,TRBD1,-,CASSQDRGPHEKLFF,TGTGCCAGCAGCCAGGACAGGGGGCCCCATGAAAAACTGTTTTTT
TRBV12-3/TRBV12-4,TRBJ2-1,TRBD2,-,CASSSRLAGMYNEQFF,TGTGCCAGCAGTTCAAGACTAGCGGGAATGTACAATGAGCAGTTCTTC
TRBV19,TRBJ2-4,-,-,CASALARDPLAKNIQYF,TGTGCCAGTGCCTTGGCCAGGGACCCACTAGCCAAAAACATTCAGTACTTC
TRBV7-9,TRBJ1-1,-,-,CASNDPGTTEAFF,TGTGCCAGCAACGATCCGGGGACCACTGAAGCTTTCTTT